These 25 T cell receptor beta chains share one sample of origin, sequenced in a study of blood T cell repertoires in COVID-19. TCRdb's copy holds only in-frame clones and misses some; the assay was immunoSEQ multiplex PCR. The sample records fewer than 350,000 clones, approximately 91% being singletons. Sequencing input: PBMCs or T cells enriched from blood (not recorded which). These receptors originate from a woman in her 40s with acute COVID-19.

Here the CDR3 DNA reads TGTGCCAGCAGCTTAATCTTTGAGCGGCGCCCAAAACAAACCCATGGCTACACCTTC. Translating it yields CASSLIFERRPKQTHGYTF. V gene TRBV7-2 combines with J gene TRBJ1-2; D is undetermined. V lost 2 bases, J lost 6 bases, and 28 bases lay in between. Germline V gene sequence: CDR1 SGHTA, CDR2 FQGNSA. The length of the CDR3 is 19 residues.

CDR3 in amino acids: CASSVAGVTDTQYF. For the CDR3, the DNA is TGTGCCAGCAGCGTAGCGGGGGTGACAGATACGCAGTATTTT. The chain uses TRBV9 and TRBJ2-3, with D perhaps matching TRBD2 (6 bases). The CDR3 has 14 residues. In germline, CDR1 is SGDLS, CDR2 YYNGEE. Deletions cut 0 bases from V and 3 bases from J, with 8 bases between.

This clone was found once. This chain uses TRBV5-1 with TRBJ1-3; 7 bases are shared with TRBD1. The CDR3 has 15 residues. The junction had 4 bases not matched to a gene; V was cut back by 4 bases and J by 0 bases. CDR1 SGHRS and CDR2 YFSETQ come from the germline V gene. The CDR3 nucleotides read TGCGCCAGCAGCGTGGACAGGAGCTCTGGAAACACCATATATTTT. Protein sequence: CASSVDRSSGNTIYF.

CDR3 DNA sequence: TGTGCCAGCAGTTACTATGGACAGGGTGGGAGCGGGGAGCTGTTTTTT. This translates into CASSYYGQGGSGELFF. The genes are TRBV6-5 and TRBJ2-2; TRBD1 agrees at 8 bases. V lost 1 base, J lost 7 bases, and 8 bases stayed unmatched. CDR1 is MNHEY and CDR2 is SVGAGI in the germline V gene. This CDR3 region has 16 residues.

The DNA for the CDR3 is TGTGCCAGCAGCCAAGAACAAGCGGGAGGGTACGAGCAGTACTTC. It translates to CASSQEQAGGYEQYF. The gene calls are TRBV4-2 and TRBJ2-7; TRBD2 matches 10 bases. The V gene's germline CDR1 is LGHNA and CDR2 YNFKEQ. The CDR3 runs 15 residues. The J segment lost 4 bases and the V segment lost 0 bases, leaving 3 bases of the junction unmatched.

The chain joins TRBV4-2 to TRBJ2-7; D possibly corresponds to TRBD2 (7 bases). This CDR3 region has 17 residues. Germline CDR1 LGHNA, CDR2 YNFKEQ. Trimming cost V 4 bases and J 4 bases, with 23 bases left between them. CDR3 nucleotide sequence: TGTGCCAGCAGCCCCCACAGGGCGGGGGAGTTGGTGTACGAGCAGTACTTC. The encoded protein is CASSPHRAGELVYEQYF.

The chain joins TRBV27 to TRBJ2-1, with 7 bases lining up with TRBD1. The V gene's germline CDR1 is MNHEY and CDR2 SMNVEV (reference sequence). V lost 5 bases to trimming and J lost 8 bases; unmatched junction nucleotides: 15. The CDR3 totals 16 residues. DNA of the CDR3: TGTGCCAGCAGTCCAGAGGGGGCGAGAAGTGTCGATGAGCAGTTCTTC. It codes for CASSPEGARSVDEQFF.

This chain joins TRBV5-8 and TRBJ1-2, with D maybe TRBD1 (5 bases). The germline V gene has CDR1 SGHTS and CDR2 YDEGEE. V was pared by 5 bases and J by 4 bases, with 12 bases between. The CDR3 extends over 13 amino acids. CDR3: CASRMTAGYGYTF. The CDR3 DNA follows: TGTGCCAGCAGAATGACAGCGGGCTATGGCTACACCTTC.

The CDR3: CASSRGTLSTDTQYF. CDR3 nucleotide sequence: TGTGCCAGCAGCCGGGGGACCCTTAGCACAGATACGCAGTATTTT. The chain employs TRBV11-3 and TRBJ2-3, with D possibly being TRBD2 (6 bases). V was clipped by 5 bases and J by 0 bases, with 12 bases between them. From germline, CDR1 is SGHNT and CDR2 YENEEA. The CDR3 contains 15 residues.

The chain carries TRBV7-9 and TRBJ1-6, with unresolved D. CDR3 length: 14 amino acids. The V end lost 1 base, the J end lost 6 bases, and 7 bases lay between the germline ends. CDR1 and CDR2 (germline): SEHNR, FQNEAQ (reference sequence). The CDR3 reads CASSLEQPNSPLHF. CDR3 DNA sequence: TGTGCCAGCAGCTTAGAACAGCCTAATTCACCCCTCCACTTT.

This chain joins TRBV18 and TRBJ2-2; no definite D call. The ends were cut back, 3 bases at V and 4 bases at J, with 6 bases in the middle. The CDR3 totals 13 residues. Per the germline V gene, CDR1 is KGHSH and CDR2 is LQKENI. The chain's CDR3 is CASSPTGTGELFF. The CDR3 nucleotides read TGTGCCAGCTCACCTACGGGCACCGGGGAGCTGTTTTTT. The whole variable domain, remainder taken from reference TRBV18 and TRBJ2-2, is NAGVMQNPRHLVRRRGQEARLRCSPMKGHSHVYWYRQLPEEGLKFMVYLQKENIIDESGMPKERFSAEFPKEGPSILRIQQVVRGDSAAYFCASSPTGTGELFFGEGSRLTVL.

V usage is TRBV5-1 and J usage is TRBJ1-1, with 8 bases matching TRBD1. CDR3 length: 13 residues. Trimming at V came to 4 bases and at J to 8 bases, leaving 7 bases not matched to a gene. The germline V gene encodes CDR1 SGHRS and CDR2 YFSETQ. CDR3 sequence (DNA): TGCGCCAGCAGCCAGACAGGGGCTAGAGAAGCTTTCTTT. This codes for CASSQTGAREAFF. Combining the CDR3 with reference TRBV5-1 and TRBJ1-1 gives the whole variable domain KAGVTQTPRYLIKTRGQQVTLSCSPISGHRSVSWYQQTPGQGLQFLFEYFSETQRNKGNFPGRFSGRQFSNSRSEMNVSTLELGDSALYLCASSQTGAREAFFGQGTRLTVV.

The V call is TRBV14, the J call TRBJ2-5, with 9 bases that match TRBD1. Germline V gene data show CDR1 as SGHDN and CDR2 as FVKESK. The CDR3 covers 17 residues. V lost 0 bases to trimming and J lost 4 bases; unmatched junction nucleotides: 9. CDR3 sequence: CASSQDKGQGRGETQYF. CDR3 DNA: TGTGCCAGCAGCCAAGATAAGGGACAGGGAAGAGGAGAGACCCAGTACTTC.

The rearrangement joins TRBV14 to TRBJ1-1, with D unclear. The CDR3 covers 12 residues. In germline, CDR1 is SGHDN, CDR2 FVKESK. V lost 1 base to trimming and J lost 12 bases, with 12 bases between them. This CDR3 reads CASSQVAGKPFF. The CDR3, as DNA: TGTGCCAGCAGCCAAGTAGCGGGGAAACCTTTCTTT.

The chain employs TRBV18 and TRBJ1-2; the D gene is possibly TRBD1 (5 bases). Germline-derived CDR1 and CDR2 are KGHSH and LQKENI. The V gene lost 9 bases and the J gene lost 0 bases, with 23 bases spanning the gap. This CDR3 comprises 17 residues. The CDR3 region has the DNA TGTGCCAGTTCTCTCTCAGGGCCTAGGGCCGCTAACTATGGCTACACCTTC. As protein: CASSLSGPRAANYGYTF.

The CDR3 region is CASSPQGRDYEQYF. Written as DNA, the CDR3 is TGCGCCAGCAGCCCGCAGGGGAGGGACTACGAGCAGTACTTC. The rearrangement uses TRBV4-1 and TRBJ2-7; tentative D call: TRBD2 (7 bases). Trimming took off 4 bases at V and 3 bases at J, with 13 bases between the two ends. The CDR3 has 14 residues. Germline loops: CDR1 MGHRA, CDR2 YSYEKL.

On this clone: Other DNA sequences in the same sample also yield this CDR3. The CDR3 nucleotides are TGTGCCTGGAGTGTTTTGGGGGGGAACACTGAAGCTTTCTTT. Its protein product is CAWSVLGGNTEAFF. This chain connects TRBV30 to TRBJ1-1, with a tentative D call TRBD1 (5 bases). This CDR3 spans 14 amino acids. CDR1 GTSNPN and CDR2 SVGIG come from the germline V gene (reference sequence). V lost 0 bases and J 1 base, leaving 9 bases between the germline ends.

This rearrangement joins TRBV5-4 to TRBJ2-1, with 10 bases matching TRBD1. The CDR3 extends over 15 amino acids. Germline CDR1 is SGHNT and CDR2 is YYREEE (reference sequence). V trimming: 6 bases; J trimming: 4 bases; junction bases outside the gene matches: 7. The CDR3: CASKRDRGTYNEQFF. As DNA, the CDR3 is TGTGCCAGCAAGAGGGACAGGGGAACTTACAATGAGCAGTTCTTC. The whole variable domain, filled in from reference TRBV5-4 and TRBJ2-1, reads ETGVTQSPTHLIKTRGQQVTLRCSSQSGHNTVSWYQQALGQGPQFIFQYYREEENGRGNFPPRFSGLQFPNYSSELNVNALELDDSALYLCASKRDRGTYNEQFFGPGTRLTVL.

V usage is TRBV12-3 or TRBV12-4 and J usage is TRBJ2-3, with 7 bases fitting TRBD2. V shed 3 bases and J 6 bases; nucleotides not matched to a gene: 0. This CDR3 has 12 amino acids. This CDR3 is CASSLGGDTQYF. The CDR3 bases are TGTGCCAGCAGTTTGGGAGGGGATACGCAGTATTTT.

This chain links TRBV7-3 with TRBJ2-7; no clear D. Looked up from germline, CDR1 is SGHTA and CDR2 is FQGTGA. The CDR3 sequence is 13 residues long. Trimming took off 3 bases at V and 6 bases at J, with 12 bases between the two ends. The CDR3 nucleotides read TGTGCCAGCAGCTTCGATCGGTGGTCCGAGCAGTACTTC. Protein product: CASSFDRWSEQYF.

V usage is TRBV2 and J usage is TRBJ1-2; D gene unclear. Trimming took off 6 bases at V and 4 bases at J, with 12 bases between the two ends. Germline V gene data show CDR1 as SNHLY and CDR2 as FYNNEI. The CDR3 sequence is 13 residues long. The CDR3 nucleotides are TGTGCCAGCAGGGCAGAGGTGATCTATGGCTACACCTTC. Amino acid sequence: CASRAEVIYGYTF. The entire variable domain, with the rest obtained from reference TRBV2 and TRBJ1-2, is as follows: EPEVTQTPSHQVTQMGQEVILRCVPISNHLYFYWYRQILGQKVEFLVSFYNNEISEKSEIFDDQFSVERPDGSNFTLKIRSTKLEDSAMYFCASRAEVIYGYTFGSGTRLTVV.

The chain carries TRBV19 and TRBJ1-3; D is undetermined. The CDR3 has 14 residues. Germline V gene sequence: CDR1 LNHDA, CDR2 SQIVND (reference sequence). The ends were cut back, 1 base at V and 4 bases at J, with 8 bases in the middle. The DNA of the CDR3 is TGTGCCAGTAGTATAGGGAGCCCCGGAAACACCATATATTTT. The encoded protein is CASSIGSPGNTIYF.

Here the CDR3 reads CASSPDRGETQYF. CDR3 in DNA: TGTGCCAGCTCACCAGACAGGGGAGAGACCCAGTACTTC. The chain joins TRBV18 to TRBJ2-5, with 8 bases matching TRBD1. This CDR3 has 13 residues. J lost 4 bases, V lost 2 bases, and 0 bases had no gene match. CDR1 and CDR2 from the germline V gene are KGHSH and LQKENI. The entire variable domain, with the rest obtained from reference TRBV18 and TRBJ2-5, is as follows: NAGVMQNPRHLVRRRGQEARLRCSPMKGHSHVYWYRQLPEEGLKFMVYLQKENIIDESGMPKERFSAEFPKEGPSILRIQQVVRGDSAAYFCASSPDRGETQYFGPGTRLLVL.

The chain joins TRBV14 to TRBJ1-2; 7 nucleotides align to TRBD1. The CDR3 sequence is 15 residues long. V gave up 6 bases and J gave up 4 bases; unmatched junction bases: 11. CDR1 is SGHDN and CDR2 is FVKESK in the germline V gene. The DNA for the CDR3 is TGTGCCAGCAGACGATCCGGGACAGATTTCTATGGCTACACCTTC. Its protein is CASRRSGTDFYGYTF.

The chain has TRBV28 and TRBJ1-5, with D perhaps matching TRBD1 (5 bases). Germline V CDR1 and CDR2: MDHEN, SYDVKM. The V and J ends lost 6 bases and 2 bases respectively, with 17 bases between them. This CDR3 spans 16 amino acids. The CDR3 loop reads CASSSGRALGNQPQHF. CDR3 bases: TGTGCCAGCAGCTCCGGCAGGGCTTTGGGCAATCAGCCCCAGCATTTT.